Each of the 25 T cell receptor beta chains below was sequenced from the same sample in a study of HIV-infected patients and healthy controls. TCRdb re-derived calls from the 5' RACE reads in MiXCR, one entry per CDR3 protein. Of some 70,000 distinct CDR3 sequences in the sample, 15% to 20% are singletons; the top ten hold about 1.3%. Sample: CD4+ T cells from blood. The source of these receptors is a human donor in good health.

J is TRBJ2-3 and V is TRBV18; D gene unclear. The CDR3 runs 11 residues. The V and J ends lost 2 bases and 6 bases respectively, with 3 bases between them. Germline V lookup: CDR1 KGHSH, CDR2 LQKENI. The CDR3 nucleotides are TGTGCCAGCTCACCATCGGATACGCAGTATTTT. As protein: CASSPSDTQYF. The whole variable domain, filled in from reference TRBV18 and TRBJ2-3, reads NAGVMQNPRHLVRRRGQEARLRCSPMKGHSHVYWYRQLPEEGLKFMVYLQKENIIDESGMPKERFSAEFPKEGPSILRIQQVVRGDSAAYFCASSPSDTQYFGPGTRLTVL.

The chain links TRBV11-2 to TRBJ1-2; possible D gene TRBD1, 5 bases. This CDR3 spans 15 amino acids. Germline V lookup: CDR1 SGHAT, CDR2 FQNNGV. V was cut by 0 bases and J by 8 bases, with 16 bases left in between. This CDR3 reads CASSLDFDSQRGYTF. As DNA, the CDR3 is TGTGCCAGCAGCTTAGATTTTGACAGCCAACGGGGCTACACCTTC.

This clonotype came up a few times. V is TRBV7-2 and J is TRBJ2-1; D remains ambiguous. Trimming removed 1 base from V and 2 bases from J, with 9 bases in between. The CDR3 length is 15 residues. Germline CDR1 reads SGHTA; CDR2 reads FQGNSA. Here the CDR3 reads CASSLDVSTYNEQFF. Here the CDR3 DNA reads TGTGCCAGCAGCTTAGATGTTAGTACCTACAATGAGCAGTTCTTC. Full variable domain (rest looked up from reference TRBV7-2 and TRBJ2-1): GAGVSQSPSNKVTEKGKDVELRCDPISGHTALYWYRQSLGQGLEFLIYFQGNSAPDKSGLPSDRFSAERTGGSVSTLTIQRTQQEDSAVYLCASSLDVSTYNEQFFGPGTRLTVL.

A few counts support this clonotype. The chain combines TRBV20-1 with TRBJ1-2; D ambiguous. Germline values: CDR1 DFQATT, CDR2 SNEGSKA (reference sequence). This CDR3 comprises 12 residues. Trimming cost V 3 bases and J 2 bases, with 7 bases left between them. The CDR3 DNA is TGCAGTGCTAGGTCCGTGAACTATGGCTACACCTTC. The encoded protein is CSARSVNYGYTF.

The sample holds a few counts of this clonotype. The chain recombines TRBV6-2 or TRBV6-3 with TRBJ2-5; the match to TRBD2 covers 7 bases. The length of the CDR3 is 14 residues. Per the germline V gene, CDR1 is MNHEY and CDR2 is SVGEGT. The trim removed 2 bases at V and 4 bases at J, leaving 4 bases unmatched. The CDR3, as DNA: TGTGCCAGCAGTTACGCGCGGGAGCGAGAGACCCAGTACTTC. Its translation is CASSYARERETQYF.

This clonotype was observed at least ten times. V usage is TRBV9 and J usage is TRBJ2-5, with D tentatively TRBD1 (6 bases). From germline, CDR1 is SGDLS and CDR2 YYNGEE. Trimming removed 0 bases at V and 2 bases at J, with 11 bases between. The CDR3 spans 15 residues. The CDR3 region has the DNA TGTGCCAGCAGCGTAGATTGGGGGCGGCAAGAGACCCAGTACTTC. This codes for CASSVDWGRQETQYF.

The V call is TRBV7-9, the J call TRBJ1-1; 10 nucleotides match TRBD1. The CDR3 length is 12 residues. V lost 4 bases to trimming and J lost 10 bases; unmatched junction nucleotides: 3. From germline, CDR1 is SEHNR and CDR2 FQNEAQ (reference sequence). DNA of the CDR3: TGTGCCAGCAGCTCGGGGACAGGGGTAGCTTTCTTT. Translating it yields CASSSGTGVAFF.

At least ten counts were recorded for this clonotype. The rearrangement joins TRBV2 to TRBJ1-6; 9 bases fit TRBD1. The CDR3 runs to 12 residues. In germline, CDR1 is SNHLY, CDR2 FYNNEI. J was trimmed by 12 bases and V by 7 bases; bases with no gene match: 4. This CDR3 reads CASMTGGLPLHF. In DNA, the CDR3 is TGTGCCAGCATGACAGGGGGTTTACCCCTCCACTTT.

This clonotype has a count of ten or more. The CDR3 protein is CASSQAPLKYGAMNTEAFF. The DNA of the CDR3 is TGCGCCAGCAGCCAAGCACCCTTAAAATATGGGGCGATGAACACTGAAGCTTTCTTT. The chain joins TRBV4-1 to TRBJ1-1; the D gene is possibly TRBD1 (5 bases). Germline lookup yields CDR1 MGHRA and CDR2 YSYEKL. CDR3 size: 19 residues. Deletions cut 1 base from V and 0 bases from J, with 21 bases between.

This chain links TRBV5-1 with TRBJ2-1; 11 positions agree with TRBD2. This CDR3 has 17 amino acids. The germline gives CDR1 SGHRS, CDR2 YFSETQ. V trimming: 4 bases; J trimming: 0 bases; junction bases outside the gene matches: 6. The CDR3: CASSPTSGVFSYNEQFF. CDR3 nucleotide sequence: TGCGCCAGCAGCCCGACTAGCGGGGTCTTCTCCTACAATGAGCAGTTCTTC.

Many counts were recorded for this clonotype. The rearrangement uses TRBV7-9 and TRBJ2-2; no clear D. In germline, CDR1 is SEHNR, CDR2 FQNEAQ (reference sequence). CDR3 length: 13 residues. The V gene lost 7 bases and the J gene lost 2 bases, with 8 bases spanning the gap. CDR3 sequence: CASKALNTGELFF. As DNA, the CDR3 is TGTGCCAGCAAGGCTCTAAACACCGGGGAGCTGTTTTTT.

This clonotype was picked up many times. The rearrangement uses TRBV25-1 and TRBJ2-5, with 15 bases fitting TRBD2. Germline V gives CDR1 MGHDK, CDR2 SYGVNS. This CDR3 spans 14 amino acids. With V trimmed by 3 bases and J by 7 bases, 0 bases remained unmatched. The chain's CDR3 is CASSEGLAGGTQYF. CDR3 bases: TGTGCCAGCAGTGAGGGACTAGCGGGGGGGACCCAGTACTTC.

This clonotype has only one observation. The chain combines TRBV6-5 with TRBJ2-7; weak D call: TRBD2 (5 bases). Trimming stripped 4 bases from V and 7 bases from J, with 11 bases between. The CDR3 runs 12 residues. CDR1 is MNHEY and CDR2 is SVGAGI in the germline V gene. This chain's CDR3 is CASSSPPGEQYF. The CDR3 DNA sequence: TGTGCCAGCAGTTCCCCACCGGGGGAGCAGTACTTC.

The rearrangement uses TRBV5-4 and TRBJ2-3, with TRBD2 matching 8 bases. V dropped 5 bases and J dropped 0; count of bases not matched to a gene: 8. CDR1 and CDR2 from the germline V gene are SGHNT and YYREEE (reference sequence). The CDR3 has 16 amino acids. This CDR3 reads CASSFFSGASTDTQYF. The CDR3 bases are TGTGCCAGCAGTTTTTTTAGCGGGGCTAGCACAGATACGCAGTATTTT.

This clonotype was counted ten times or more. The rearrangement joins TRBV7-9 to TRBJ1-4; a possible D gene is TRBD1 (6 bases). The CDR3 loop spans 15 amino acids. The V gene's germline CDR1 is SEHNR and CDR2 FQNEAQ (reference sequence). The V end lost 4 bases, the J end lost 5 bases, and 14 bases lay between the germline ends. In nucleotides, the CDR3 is TGTGCCAGCAGCTCCGTCGGGGGGCCGAATGAAAAACTGTTTTTT. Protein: CASSSVGGPNEKLFF.

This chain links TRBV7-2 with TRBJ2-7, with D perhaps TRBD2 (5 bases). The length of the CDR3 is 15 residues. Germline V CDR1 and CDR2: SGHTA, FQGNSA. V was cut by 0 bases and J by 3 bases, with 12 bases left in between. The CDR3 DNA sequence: TGTGCCAGCAGCTTAGCGTTAAGCGGAGGCTACGAGCAGTACTTC. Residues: CASSLALSGGYEQYF. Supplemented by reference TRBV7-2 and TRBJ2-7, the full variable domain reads GAGVSQSPSNKVTEKGKDVELRCDPISGHTALYWYRQSLGQGLEFLIYFQGNSAPDKSGLPSDRFSAERTGGSVSTLTIQRTQQEDSAVYLCASSLALSGGYEQYFGPGTRLTVT.

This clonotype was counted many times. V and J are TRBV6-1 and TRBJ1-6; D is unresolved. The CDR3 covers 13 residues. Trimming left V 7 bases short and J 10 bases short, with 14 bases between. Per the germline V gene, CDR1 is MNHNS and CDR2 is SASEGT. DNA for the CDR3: TGTGCCAGCATTTCCGTAGCGGGCTCACCCCTCCACTTT. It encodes CASISVAGSPLHF.

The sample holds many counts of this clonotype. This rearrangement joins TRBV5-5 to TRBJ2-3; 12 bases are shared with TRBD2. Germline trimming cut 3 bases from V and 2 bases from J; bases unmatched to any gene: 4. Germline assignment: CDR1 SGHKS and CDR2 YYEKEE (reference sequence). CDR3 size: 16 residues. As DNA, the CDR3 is TGTGCCAGCAGCTCGCTAGCGGGAGGGTTCACAGATACGCAGTATTTT. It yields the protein CASSSLAGGFTDTQYF. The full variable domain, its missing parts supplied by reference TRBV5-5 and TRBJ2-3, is DAGVTQSPTHLIKTRGQQVTLRCSPISGHKSVSWYQQVLGQGPQFIFQYYEKEERGRGNFPDRFSARQFPNYSSELNVNALLLGDSALYLCASSSLAGGFTDTQYFGPGTRLTVL.

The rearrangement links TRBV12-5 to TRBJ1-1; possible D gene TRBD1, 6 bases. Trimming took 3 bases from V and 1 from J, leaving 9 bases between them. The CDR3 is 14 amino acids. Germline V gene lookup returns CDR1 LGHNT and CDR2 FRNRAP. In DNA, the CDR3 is TGTGCTAGTGGTTTAGGACAGAGGAACACTGAAGCTTTCTTT. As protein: CASGLGQRNTEAFF.

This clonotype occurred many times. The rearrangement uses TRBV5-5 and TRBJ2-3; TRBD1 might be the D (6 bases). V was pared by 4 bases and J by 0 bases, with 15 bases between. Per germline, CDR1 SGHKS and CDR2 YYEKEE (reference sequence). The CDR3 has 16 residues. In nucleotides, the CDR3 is TGTGCCAGCAGCGTACCGACAGGTTCTAGCACAGATACGCAGTATTTT. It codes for CASSVPTGSSTDTQYF.

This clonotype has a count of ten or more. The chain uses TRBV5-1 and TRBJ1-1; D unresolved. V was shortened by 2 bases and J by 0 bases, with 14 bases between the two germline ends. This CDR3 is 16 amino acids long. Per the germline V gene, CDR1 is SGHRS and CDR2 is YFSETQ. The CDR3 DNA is TGCGCCAGCAGCTTAGAGAGCGGGCTCTTGAACACTGAAGCTTTCTTT. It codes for CASSLESGLLNTEAFF.

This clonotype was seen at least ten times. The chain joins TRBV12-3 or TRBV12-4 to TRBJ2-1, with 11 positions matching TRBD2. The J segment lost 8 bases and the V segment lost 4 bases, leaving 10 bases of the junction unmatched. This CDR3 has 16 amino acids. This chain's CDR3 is CASSSQASGGIHEQFF. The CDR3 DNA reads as TGTGCCAGCAGTTCCCAGGCTAGCGGGGGGATCCATGAGCAGTTCTTC.

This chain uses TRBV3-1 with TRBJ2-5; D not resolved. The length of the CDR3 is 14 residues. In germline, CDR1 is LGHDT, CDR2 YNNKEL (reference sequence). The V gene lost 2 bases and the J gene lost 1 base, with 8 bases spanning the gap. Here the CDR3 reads CASSQSRTQETQYF. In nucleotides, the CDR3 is TGTGCCAGCAGCCAATCTAGAACCCAAGAGACCCAGTACTTC.

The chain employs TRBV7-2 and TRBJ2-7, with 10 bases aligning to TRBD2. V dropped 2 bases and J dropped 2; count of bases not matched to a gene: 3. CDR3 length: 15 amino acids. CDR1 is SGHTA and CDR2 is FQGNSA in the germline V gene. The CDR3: CASSLLLAGAYEQYF. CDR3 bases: TGTGCCAGCAGCTTATTGCTAGCGGGGGCCTACGAGCAGTACTTC.

As DNA, the CDR3 is TGTGCCAGCAGCTTGTACAGGGAATACGAGCAGTACTTC. Translation: CASSLYREYEQYF. This rearrangement joins TRBV5-6 to TRBJ2-7; a weak D match, TRBD1 (6 bases). This CDR3 is 13 amino acids long. Germline V gives CDR1 SGHDT, CDR2 YYEEEE. Trimming removed 1 base at V and 4 bases at J, with 9 bases between.